This passage covers 8 T cell receptor beta chains from one sample sequenced in a study of a mutant IDH1 vaccine in newly diagnosed glioma. No antigen has been identified for these receptors. Clones were sequenced by immunoSEQ multiplex PCR, and TCRdb holds only the in-frame ones, with some missing. The table has more than 55,000 clones, 80% to 90% seen once; the top ten hold 6.5% to 9.5%. The time point here: week 23, last vaccination. The investigators gave 300 ug of mutant IDH1 20-mer peptide in each vaccine dose, together with topical imiquimod. This specimen was PBMCs, taken from a glioma patient whose treatment included an IDH1 peptide vaccine. The origin of the receptors is a woman in her thirties or forties with glioma. Some clones in this sample may be carry-over from other donors' samples.

CDR3 residues: CAWSAGTATTDTQYF. CDR3 nucleotides: TGTGCCTGGAGTGCCGGGACAGCGACGACAGATACGCAGTATTTT. The chain is built from TRBV30 and TRBJ2-3; the match to TRBD1 covers 7 bases. After removal of 1 base from V and 3 bases from J, the junction contained 7 bases not matched to a gene. CDR3 length equals 15 residues. Germline CDR1 is GTSNPN and CDR2 is SVGIG (reference sequence).

The chain employs TRBV6-5 and TRBJ1-4; D perhaps matches TRBD1 (6 bases). The CDR3 length is 15 residues. Per germline, CDR1 MNHEY and CDR2 SVGAGI. Between the trimmed V and J ends, which lost 2 bases and 8 bases, there was a span of 15 bases. In nucleotides, the CDR3 is TGTGCCAGCAGTTACCTGAGGGCAGGGGAAGAAAAACTGTTTTTT. Protein: CASSYLRAGEEKLFF.

V is TRBV6-5 and J is TRBJ2-5; D gene unclear. Germline values: CDR1 MNHEY, CDR2 SVGAGI. Trimming took off 6 bases at V and 5 bases at J, with 7 bases between the two ends. The CDR3 is 11 amino acids. This CDR3 reads CASRSGETQYF. CDR3 bases: TGTGCCAGCAGATCGGGTGAGACCCAGTACTTC.

For the CDR3, the DNA is TGTGCCAGCAGCTTCGGCAGACTGAGCTCCTACGAGCAGTACTTC. Translating it yields CASSFGRLSSYEQYF. This sequence joins TRBV7-2 and TRBJ2-7; D ambiguous. The germline gives CDR1 SGHTA, CDR2 FQGNSA. The CDR3 loop spans 15 amino acids. Trimming removed 3 bases from V and 0 bases from J, with 12 bases in between. The whole variable domain, filled in from reference TRBV7-2 and TRBJ2-7, reads GAGVSQSPSNKVTEKGKDVELRCDPISGHTALYWYRQSLGQGLEFLIYFQGNSAPDKSGLPSDRFSAERTGGSVSTLTIQRTQQEDSAVYLCASSFGRLSSYEQYFGPGTRLTVT.

The table lists this clone with a count of one. The chain joins TRBV11-2 to TRBJ2-7, with TRBD2 as a possible D gene (6 bases). The germline V and J ends were trimmed by 1 base and 13 bases, with 17 bases remaining between them. This CDR3 is 13 amino acids long. Per the germline V gene, CDR1 is SGHAT and CDR2 is FQNNGV. CDR3 amino acids: CASSLGAGPTLYF. The CDR3 coding sequence is TGTGCCAGCAGCTTAGGGGCGGGGCCCACTCTATACTTC.

DNA of the CDR3: TGTGCCAGCAGGGCCAAGGATACGCAGTATTTT. It yields the protein CASRAKDTQYF. The J gene is TRBJ2-3, the V gene TRBV2; D gene unclear. The length of the CDR3 is 11 residues. Trimming pared 6 bases from V and 6 bases from J, leaving 7 bases between. The germline V gene encodes CDR1 SNHLY and CDR2 FYNNEI.

The chain is built from TRBV2 and TRBJ2-7; weak D call: TRBD2 (5 bases). The germline V and J ends were trimmed by 4 bases and 1 base, with 11 bases remaining between them. The CDR3 is 14 residues long. In germline, CDR1 is SNHLY, CDR2 FYNNEI. CDR3 residues: CASSVLERSYEQYF. The CDR3 region has the DNA TGTGCCAGCAGTGTACTAGAGCGGTCCTACGAGCAGTACTTC. Together with reference TRBV2 and TRBJ2-7, the CDR3 gives the full variable domain: EPEVTQTPSHQVTQMGQEVILRCVPISNHLYFYWYRQILGQKVEFLVSFYNNEISEKSEIFDDQFSVERPDGSNFTLKIRSTKLEDSAMYFCASSVLERSYEQYFGPGTRLTVT.

About this clone: The junction does not match germline at one end; this may be a read error. This sequence joins TRBV7-9 and TRBJ2-6, with 9 bases identical to TRBD1. CDR1 is SEHNR, CDR2 FQNEAQ, per germline (reference sequence). The CDR3 contains 19 residues. CDR3 amino acids: CANSLRRGQGRTGANVLTF. Written as DNA, the CDR3 is TGTGCCAACAGCTTAAGAAGGGGACAGGGACGGACAGGGGCCAACGTCCTGACTTTC.